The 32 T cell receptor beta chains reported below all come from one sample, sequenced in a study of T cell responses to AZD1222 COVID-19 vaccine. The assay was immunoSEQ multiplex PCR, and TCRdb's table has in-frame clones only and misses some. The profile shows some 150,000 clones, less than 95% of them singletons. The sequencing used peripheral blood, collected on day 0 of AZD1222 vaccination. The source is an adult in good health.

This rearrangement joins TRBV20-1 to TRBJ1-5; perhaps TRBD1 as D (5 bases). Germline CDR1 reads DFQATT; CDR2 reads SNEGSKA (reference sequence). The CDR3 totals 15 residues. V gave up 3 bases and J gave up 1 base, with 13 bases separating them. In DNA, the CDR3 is TGCAGTGCTAGTAGGGGAGAAGGGAGCAATCAGCCCCAGCATTTT. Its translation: CSASRGEGSNQPQHF.

The CDR3 spells CASSPGGGQPQHF. As DNA, the CDR3 is TGTGCCAGCAGTCCAGGGGGGGGTCAGCCCCAGCATTTT. The genes are TRBV2 and TRBJ1-5; TRBD1 agrees at 7 bases. V was clipped by 5 bases and J by 6 bases; unmatched bases: 4. CDR1 is SNHLY, CDR2 FYNNEI, per germline. This CDR3 has 13 amino acids. Looking up the rest from reference TRBV2 and TRBJ1-5 gives the full variable domain: EPEVTQTPSHQVTQMGQEVILRCVPISNHLYFYWYRQILGQKVEFLVSFYNNEISEKSEIFDDQFSVERPDGSNFTLKIRSTKLEDSAMYFCASSPGGGQPQHFGDGTRLSIL.

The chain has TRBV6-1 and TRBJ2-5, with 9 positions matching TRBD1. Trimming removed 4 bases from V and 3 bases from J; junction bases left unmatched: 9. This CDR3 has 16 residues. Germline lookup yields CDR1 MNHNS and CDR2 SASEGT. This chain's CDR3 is CASSGRQGGWEETQYF. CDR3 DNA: TGTGCCAGCAGTGGTAGACAGGGGGGTTGGGAAGAGACCCAGTACTTC.

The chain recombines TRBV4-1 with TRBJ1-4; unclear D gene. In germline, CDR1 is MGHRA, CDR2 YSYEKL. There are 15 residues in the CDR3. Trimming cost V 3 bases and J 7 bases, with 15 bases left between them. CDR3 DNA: TGCGCCAGCAGCCATGGGCTTCTCGGCTTTGAAAAACTGTTTTTT. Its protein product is CASSHGLLGFEKLFF.

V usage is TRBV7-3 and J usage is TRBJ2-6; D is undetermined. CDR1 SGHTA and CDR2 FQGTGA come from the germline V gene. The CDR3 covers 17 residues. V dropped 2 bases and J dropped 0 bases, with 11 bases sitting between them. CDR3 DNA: TGTGCCAGCAGCTTATCTCACCCTATCTCTGGGGCCAACGTCCTGACTTTC. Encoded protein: CASSLSHPISGANVLTF.

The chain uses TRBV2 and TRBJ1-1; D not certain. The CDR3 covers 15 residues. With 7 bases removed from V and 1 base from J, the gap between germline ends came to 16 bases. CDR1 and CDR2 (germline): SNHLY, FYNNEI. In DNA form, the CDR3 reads TGTGCCAGCACCGACGACCGCTACAGGAACACTGAAGCTTTCTTT. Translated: CASTDDRYRNTEAFF.

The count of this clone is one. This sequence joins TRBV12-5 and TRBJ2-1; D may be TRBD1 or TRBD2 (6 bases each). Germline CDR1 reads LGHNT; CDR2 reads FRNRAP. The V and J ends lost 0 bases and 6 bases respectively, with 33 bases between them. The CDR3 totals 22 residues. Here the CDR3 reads CASGLVLGGLGGGPMWSNEQFF. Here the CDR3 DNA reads TGTGCTAGTGGTTTGGTACTAGGGGGGCTAGGTGGAGGGCCAATGTGGAGCAATGAGCAGTTCTTC.

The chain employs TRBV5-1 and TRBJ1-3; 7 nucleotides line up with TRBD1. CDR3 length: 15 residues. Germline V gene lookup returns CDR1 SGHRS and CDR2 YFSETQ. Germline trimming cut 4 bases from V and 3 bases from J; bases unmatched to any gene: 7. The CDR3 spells CASSPEAGGGNTIYF. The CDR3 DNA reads TGCGCCAGCAGCCCGGAGGCAGGGGGTGGAAACACCATATATTTT.

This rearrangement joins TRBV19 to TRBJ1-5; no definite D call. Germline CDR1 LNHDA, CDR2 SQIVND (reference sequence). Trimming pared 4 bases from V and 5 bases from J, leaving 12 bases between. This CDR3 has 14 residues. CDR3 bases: TGTGCCAGTAGTAAAGCCGAAATGGATCAGCCCCAGCATTTT. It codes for CASSKAEMDQPQHF.

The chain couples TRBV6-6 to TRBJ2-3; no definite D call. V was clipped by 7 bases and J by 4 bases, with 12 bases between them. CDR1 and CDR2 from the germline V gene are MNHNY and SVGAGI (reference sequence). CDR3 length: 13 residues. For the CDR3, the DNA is TGTGCCAGCACCCAAGGATCCCCAGATACGCAGTATTTT. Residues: CASTQGSPDTQYF.

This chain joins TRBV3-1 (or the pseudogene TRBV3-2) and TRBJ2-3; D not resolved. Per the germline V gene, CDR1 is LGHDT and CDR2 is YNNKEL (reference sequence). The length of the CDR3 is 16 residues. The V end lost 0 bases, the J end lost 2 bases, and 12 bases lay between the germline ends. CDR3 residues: CASSQDWRSSTDTQYF. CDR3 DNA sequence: TGTGCCAGCAGCCAAGATTGGCGCTCCTCCACAGATACGCAGTATTTT.

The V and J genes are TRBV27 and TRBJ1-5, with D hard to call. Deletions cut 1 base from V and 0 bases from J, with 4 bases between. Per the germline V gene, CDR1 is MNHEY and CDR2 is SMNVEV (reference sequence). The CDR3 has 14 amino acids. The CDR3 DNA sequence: TGTGCCAGCAGTTTATTTAGTAGCAATCAGCCCCAGCATTTT. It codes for CASSLFSSNQPQHF.

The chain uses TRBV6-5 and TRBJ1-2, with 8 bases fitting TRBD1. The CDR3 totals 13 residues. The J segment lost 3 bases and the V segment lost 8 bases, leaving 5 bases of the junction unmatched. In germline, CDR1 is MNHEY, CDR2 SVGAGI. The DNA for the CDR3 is TGTGCCAGCGCTTCGGGACAGGACTATGGCTACACCTTC. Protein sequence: CASASGQDYGYTF.

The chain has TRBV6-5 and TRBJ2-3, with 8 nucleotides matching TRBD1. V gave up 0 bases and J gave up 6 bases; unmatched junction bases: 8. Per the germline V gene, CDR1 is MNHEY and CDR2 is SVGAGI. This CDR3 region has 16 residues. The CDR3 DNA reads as TGTGCCAGCAGTTACTCGAGGACAGGGATGGGTGATACGCAGTATTTT. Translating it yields CASSYSRTGMGDTQYF.

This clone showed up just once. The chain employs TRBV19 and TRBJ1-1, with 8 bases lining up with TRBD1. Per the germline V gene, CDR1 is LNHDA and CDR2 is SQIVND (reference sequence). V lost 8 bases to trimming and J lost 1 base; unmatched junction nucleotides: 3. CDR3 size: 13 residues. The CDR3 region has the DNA TGTGCCAGTTATGGACAGGGGAACACTGAAGCTTTCTTT. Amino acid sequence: CASYGQGNTEAFF.

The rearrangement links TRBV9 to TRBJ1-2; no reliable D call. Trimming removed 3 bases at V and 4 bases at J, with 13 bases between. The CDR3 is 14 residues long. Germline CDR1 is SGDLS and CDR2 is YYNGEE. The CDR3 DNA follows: TGTGCCAGCAGCGCGCCTGAGGAGGTCTATGGCTACACCTTC. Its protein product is CASSAPEEVYGYTF.

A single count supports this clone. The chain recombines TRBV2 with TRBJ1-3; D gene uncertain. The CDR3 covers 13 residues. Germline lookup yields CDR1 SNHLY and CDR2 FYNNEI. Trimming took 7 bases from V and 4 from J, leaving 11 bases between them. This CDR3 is CASTAAFGNTIYF. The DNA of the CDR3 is TGTGCCAGCACCGCGGCCTTCGGAAACACCATATATTTT.

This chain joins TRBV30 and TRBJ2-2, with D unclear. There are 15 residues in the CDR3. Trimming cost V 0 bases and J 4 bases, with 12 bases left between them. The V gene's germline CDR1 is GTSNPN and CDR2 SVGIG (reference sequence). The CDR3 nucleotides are TGTGCCTGGAGTGTTATGGGCAGAGTCACCGGGGAGCTGTTTTTT. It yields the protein CAWSVMGRVTGELFF.

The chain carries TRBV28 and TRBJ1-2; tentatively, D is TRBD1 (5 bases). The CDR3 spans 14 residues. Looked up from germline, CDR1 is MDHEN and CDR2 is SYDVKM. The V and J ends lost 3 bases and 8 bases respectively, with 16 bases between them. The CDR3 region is CASSLPLRGGGYTF. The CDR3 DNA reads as TGTGCCAGCAGTTTGCCCCTCCGGGGCGGAGGCTACACCTTC.

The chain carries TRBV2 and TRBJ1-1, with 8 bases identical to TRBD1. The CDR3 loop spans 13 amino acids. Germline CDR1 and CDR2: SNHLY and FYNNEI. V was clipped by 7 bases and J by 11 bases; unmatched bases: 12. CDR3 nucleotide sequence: TGTGCCAGCACCCGTTCCGGGTCAGGGGGCGCTTTCTTT. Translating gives CASTRSGSGGAFF.

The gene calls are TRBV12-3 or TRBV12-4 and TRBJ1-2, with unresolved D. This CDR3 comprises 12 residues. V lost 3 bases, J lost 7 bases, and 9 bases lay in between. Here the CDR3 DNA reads TGTGCCAGCAGTTTTACGGCGAGTGGCTACACCTTC. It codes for CASSFTASGYTF.

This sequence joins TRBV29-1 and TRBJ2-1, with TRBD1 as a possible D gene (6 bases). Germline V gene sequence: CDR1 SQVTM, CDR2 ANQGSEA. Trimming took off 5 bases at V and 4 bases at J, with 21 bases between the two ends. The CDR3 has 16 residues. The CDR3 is CSVHTQLWTVYNEQFF. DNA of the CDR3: TGCAGCGTTCATACGCAACTCTGGACAGTTTACAATGAGCAGTTCTTC.

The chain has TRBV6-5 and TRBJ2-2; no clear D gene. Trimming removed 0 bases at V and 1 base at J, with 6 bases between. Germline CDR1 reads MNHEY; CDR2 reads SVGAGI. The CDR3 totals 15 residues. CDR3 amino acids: CASSYSPGNTGELFF. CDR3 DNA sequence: TGTGCCAGCAGTTACTCTCCGGGGAACACCGGGGAGCTGTTTTTT.

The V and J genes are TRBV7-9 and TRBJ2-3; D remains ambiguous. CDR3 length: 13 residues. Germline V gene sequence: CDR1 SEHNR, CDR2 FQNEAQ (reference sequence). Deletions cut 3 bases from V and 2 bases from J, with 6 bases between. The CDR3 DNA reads TGTGCCAGCAGCTTTGTCATCACAGATACGCAGTATTTT. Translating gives CASSFVITDTQYF.

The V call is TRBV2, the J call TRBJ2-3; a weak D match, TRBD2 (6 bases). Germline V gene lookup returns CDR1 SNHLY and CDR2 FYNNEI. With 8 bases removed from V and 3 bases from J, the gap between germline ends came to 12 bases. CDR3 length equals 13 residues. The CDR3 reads CASLRESTDTQYF. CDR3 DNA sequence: TGTGCCAGCCTCCGGGAGTCAACAGATACGCAGTATTTT.

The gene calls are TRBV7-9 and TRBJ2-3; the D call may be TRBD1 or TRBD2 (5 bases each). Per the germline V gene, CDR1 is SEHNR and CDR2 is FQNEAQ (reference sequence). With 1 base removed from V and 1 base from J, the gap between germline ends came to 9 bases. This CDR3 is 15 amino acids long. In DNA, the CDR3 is TGTGCCAGCAGCTTAGGAGGGACCGGCACAGATACGCAGTATTTT. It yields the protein CASSLGGTGTDTQYF.

CDR3 residues: CASSPQGAGTGEETQYF. For the CDR3, the DNA is TGTGCCAGCAGCCCCCAGGGGGCGGGGACTGGGGAAGAGACCCAGTACTTC. The rearrangement joins TRBV4-2 to TRBJ2-5; 8 bases match TRBD1. This CDR3 spans 17 amino acids. The germline V gene encodes CDR1 LGHNA and CDR2 YNFKEQ. J lost 3 bases, V lost 4 bases, and 13 bases had no gene match.

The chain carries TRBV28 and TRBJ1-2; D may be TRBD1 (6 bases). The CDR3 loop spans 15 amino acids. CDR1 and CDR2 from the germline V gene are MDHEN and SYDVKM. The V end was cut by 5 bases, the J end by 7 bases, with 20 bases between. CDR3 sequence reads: CASSPPTGTLSGYTF. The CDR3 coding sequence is TGTGCCAGCAGTCCTCCCACAGGGACCTTGTCTGGCTACACCTTC.

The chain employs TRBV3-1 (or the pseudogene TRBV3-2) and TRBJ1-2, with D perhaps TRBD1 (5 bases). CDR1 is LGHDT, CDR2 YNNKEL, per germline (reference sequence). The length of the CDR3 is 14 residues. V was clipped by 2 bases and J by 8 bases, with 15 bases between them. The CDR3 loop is CASSQRAGNDGYTF. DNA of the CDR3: TGTGCCAGCAGCCAAAGGGCAGGGAACGACGGCTACACCTTC.

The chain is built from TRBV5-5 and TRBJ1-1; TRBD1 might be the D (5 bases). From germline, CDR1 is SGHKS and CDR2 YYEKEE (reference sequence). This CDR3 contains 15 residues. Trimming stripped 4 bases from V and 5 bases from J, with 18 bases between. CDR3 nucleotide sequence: TGTGCCAGCAGCACCGAAGGGGATCTCGGGACTGAAGCTTTCTTT. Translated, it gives CASSTEGDLGTEAFF.

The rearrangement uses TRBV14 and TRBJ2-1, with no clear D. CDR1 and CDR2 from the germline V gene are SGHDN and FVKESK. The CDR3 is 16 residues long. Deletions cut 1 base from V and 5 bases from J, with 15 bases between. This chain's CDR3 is CASSQVLGSVHNEQFF. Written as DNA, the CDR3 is TGTGCCAGCAGCCAAGTGCTGGGTTCGGTCCACAATGAGCAGTTCTTC.

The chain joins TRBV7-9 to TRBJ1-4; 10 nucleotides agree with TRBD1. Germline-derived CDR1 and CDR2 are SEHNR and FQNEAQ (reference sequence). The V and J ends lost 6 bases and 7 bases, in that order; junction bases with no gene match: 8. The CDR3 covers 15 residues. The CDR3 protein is CASSFRQGASEKLFF. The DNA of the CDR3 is TGTGCCAGCAGTTTCCGACAGGGGGCGAGTGAAAAACTGTTTTTT.